Presented here are 30 T cell receptor beta chains from one specimen sequenced in a study of CD8 T cells in Susac syndrome. Random hexamers were used to reverse transcribe an amount of about 0.5 to 1 ug RNA. TCRdb recomputed calls from the immunoSEQ multiplex PCR reads with MiXCR, one row per CDR3 protein. Of about 66,000 distinct CDR3 sequences in the sample, about 94% are singletons; the top ten hold 0.5% to 0.6%. Specimen: CD8+ T cells from PBMCs. Receptors originate from a human donor with multiple sclerosis.

Relative to its sample, this clonotype is medium-sized. This chain uses TRBV6-2 or TRBV6-3 with TRBJ2-2; D perhaps matches TRBD2 (6 bases). Germline CDR1 and CDR2: MNHEY and SVGEGT. V was clipped by 2 bases and J by 5 bases, with 6 bases between them. The CDR3 extends over 13 amino acids. CDR3 DNA sequence: TGTGCCAGCAGTTACGCGGGAACCGGGGAGCTGTTTTTT. This sequence encodes CASSYAGTGELFF.

This clonotype appeared once. J is TRBJ2-1 and V is TRBV7-9; 9 bases are shared with TRBD2. This CDR3 region has 15 residues. Germline assignment: CDR1 SEHNR and CDR2 FQNEAQ (reference sequence). With V trimmed by 0 bases and J by 7 bases, 4 bases remained unmatched. As DNA, the CDR3 is TGTGCCAGCAGCTTAGCGCAAGGACTAGCGAATGAGCAGTTCTTC. As protein: CASSLAQGLANEQFF. The complete variable domain, with remaining parts taken from reference TRBV7-9 and TRBJ2-1, reads DTGVSQNPRHKITKRGQNVTFRCDPISEHNRLYWYRQTLGQGPEFLTYFQNEAQLEKSRLLSDRFSAERPKGSFSTLEIQRTEQGDSAMYLCASSLAQGLANEQFFGPGTRLTVL.

The rearrangement uses TRBV5-1 and TRBJ2-7, with TRBD1 matching 9 bases. In germline, CDR1 is SGHRS, CDR2 YFSETQ. The length of the CDR3 is 16 residues. Losses at the gene ends were 1 base for V and 5 bases for J; bases not matched to a gene: 10. The CDR3 DNA follows: TGCGCCAGCAGCTTGCCCATGGGACAGGGTTTCAACGAGCAGTACTTC. Amino acid sequence: CASSLPMGQGFNEQYF.

The J gene is TRBJ2-2, the V gene TRBV9, with D maybe TRBD2 (5 bases). Germline CDR1 is SGDLS and CDR2 is YYNGEE. V dropped 4 bases and J dropped 2 bases, with 6 bases sitting between them. The CDR3 is 13 amino acids. The CDR3 sequence is CASSTRNTGELFF. In DNA form, the CDR3 reads TGTGCCAGCAGCACTAGAAACACCGGGGAGCTGTTTTTT.

A word on this clonotype: The junction departs from germline at one end; a sequencing error may be responsible. CDR3 in DNA: TGTGCTAGCAGCGCGGGACTAGCGTCCTACAATGAGCAGTTCTTC. It specifies CASSAGLASYNEQFF. The V and J genes are TRBV7-7 and TRBJ2-1; 10 bases are a match to TRBD2. Germline V CDR1 and CDR2: SSHAT, FNYEAQ (reference sequence). This CDR3 region has 15 residues.

As concerns this clonotype: Germline and junction disagree at one end, which may indicate a read error. The chain carries TRBV6-2 or TRBV6-3 and TRBJ2-2; a weak D match, TRBD2 (6 bases). There are 11 residues in the CDR3. Per germline, CDR1 MNHEY and CDR2 SVGEGT. CDR3: CASTSRGELFF. CDR3 DNA: TGTGCCAGCACGTCTCGCGGGGAGCTGTTCTTT.

The chain couples TRBV28 to TRBJ1-2; the D is unclear. The CDR3 has 14 residues. Trimming shortened V by 6 bases and J by 0 bases, and 11 bases separated the two germline ends. Germline assignment: CDR1 MDHEN and CDR2 SYDVKM. The CDR3, as DNA: TGTGCCAGCAGCGAGGTGACGGCTAACTATGGCTACACCTTC. It encodes CASSEVTANYGYTF.

This chain uses TRBV4-3 with TRBJ2-1; possibly TRBD2 for D (7 bases). Trimming removed 3 bases from V and 4 bases from J, with 10 bases in between. Per the germline V gene, CDR1 is LGHNA and CDR2 is YSLEER. This CDR3 contains 14 residues. CDR3 DNA: TGCGCCAGCAGCCACGGGGGGCCTTACAATGAGCAGTTCTTC. Translation gives CASSHGGPYNEQFF.

The V and J genes are TRBV27 and TRBJ2-7, with D possibly called TRBD1 or TRBD2 (5 bases each). Germline V lookup: CDR1 MNHEY, CDR2 SMNVEV (reference sequence). There are 15 residues in the CDR3. Trimming pared 6 bases from V and 3 bases from J, leaving 18 bases between. The CDR3 is CASSITRGPYYEQYF. The CDR3 DNA follows: TGTGCCAGCAGCATCACTAGGGGACCTTACTACGAGCAGTACTTC.

This clonotype was detected once. This sequence joins TRBV29-1 and TRBJ1-1; D is uncertain. This CDR3 has 9 residues. Germline CDR1 and CDR2: SQVTM and ANQGSEA. The V end was cut by 7 bases, the J end by 11 bases, with 11 bases between. CDR3 sequence (DNA): TGCAGCGCCTACCCATGGGCTTTCTTT. Its translation is CSAYPWAFF. Full variable domain (outside the CDR3, taken from reference TRBV29-1 and TRBJ1-1): SAVISQKPSRDICQRGTSLTIQCQVDSQVTMMFWYRQQPGQSLTLIATANQGSEATYESGFVIDKFPISRPNLTFSTLTVSNMSPEDSSIYLCSAYPWAFFGQGTRLTVV.

The chain recombines TRBV27 with TRBJ2-3; perhaps D is TRBD1 or TRBD2 (5 bases each). The CDR3 is made up of 15 amino acids. V was pared by 5 bases and J by 1 base, with 13 bases between. Germline values: CDR1 MNHEY, CDR2 SMNVEV (reference sequence). The CDR3 protein is CASSTGTVRTDTQYF. CDR3 bases: TGTGCCAGCAGTACCGGGACCGTCCGCACAGATACGCAGTATTTT.

The chain recombines TRBV4-3 with TRBJ1-2, with D uncertain. Germline V gene lookup returns CDR1 LGHNA and CDR2 YSLEER. CDR3 length: 15 residues. V was shortened by 4 bases and J by 4 bases, with 16 bases between the two germline ends. The CDR3 nucleotides read TGCGCCAGCAGCCGAAGGTTCACGGTGACCTATGGCTACACCTTC. This translates into CASSRRFTVTYGYTF.

The chain joins TRBV9 to TRBJ1-2; D call uncertain. This CDR3 is built from 11 residues. Germline V gives CDR1 SGDLS, CDR2 YYNGEE. Trimming took off 4 bases at V and 1 base at J, with 2 bases between the two ends. In DNA form, the CDR3 reads TGTGCCAGCAGCTATAACTATGGCTACACCTTC. Its protein is CASSYNYGYTF.

V and J are TRBV6-1 and TRBJ2-6; D is perhaps TRBD1 or TRBD2 (5 bases each). Germline-derived CDR1 and CDR2 are MNHNS and SASEGT. The CDR3 contains 16 residues. V lost 2 bases and J lost 0, with 8 bases in between. CDR3 DNA sequence: TGTGCCAGCAGTGAATGGGGGAGCTCTGGGGCCAACGTCCTGACTTTC. Protein sequence: CASSEWGSSGANVLTF.

The genes are TRBV20-1 and TRBJ2-2; D not resolved. Germline CDR1 DFQATT, CDR2 SNEGSKA (reference sequence). This CDR3 is built from 13 residues. Trimming shortened V by 1 base and J by 0 bases, and 3 bases separated the two germline ends. The CDR3, as DNA: TGCAGTGCTAGAGTACCGAACACCGGGGAGCTGTTTTTT. Translation: CSARVPNTGELFF.

The chain combines TRBV20-1 with TRBJ2-1; TRBD2 agrees at 10 bases. V was clipped by 3 bases and J by 0 bases; unmatched bases: 2. The CDR3 sequence is 15 residues long. Looked up from germline, CDR1 is DFQATT and CDR2 is SNEGSKA (reference sequence). The CDR3 DNA is TGCAGTGCTAGGGGACTAGCGAGCTCCTACAATGAGCAGTTCTTC. Translating it yields CSARGLASSYNEQFF.

The chain combines TRBV12-3 or TRBV12-4 with TRBJ2-2; 7 nucleotides line up with TRBD1. Trimming took 5 bases from V and 0 from J; bases not matched to a gene: 6. This CDR3 is built from 16 residues. In DNA, the CDR3 is TGTGCCAGCAGTCTCGCCGGGACAGCGAACACCGGGGAGCTGTTTTTT. Translated, it gives CASSLAGTANTGELFF.

The chain uses TRBV19 and TRBJ1-1; weak D call: TRBD1 (5 bases). Trimming stripped 3 bases from V and 0 bases from J, with 20 bases between. CDR1 LNHDA and CDR2 SQIVND come from the germline V gene (reference sequence). This CDR3 has 18 amino acids. The CDR3 sequence: CASSMTDGWGPMNTEAFF. In nucleotides, the CDR3 is TGTGCCAGTAGTATGACAGACGGGTGGGGCCCAATGAACACTGAAGCTTTCTTT. The full variable domain, rest sourced from reference TRBV19 and TRBJ1-1, is DGGITQSPKYLFRKEGQNVTLSCEQNLNHDAMYWYRQDPGQGLRLIYYSQIVNDFQKGDIAEGYSVSREKKESFPLTVTSAQKNPTAFYLCASSMTDGWGPMNTEAFFGQGTRLTVV.

The chain recombines TRBV15 with TRBJ1-5; D call uncertain. Germline V gives CDR1 LNHNV, CDR2 YYDKDF (reference sequence). Trimming shortened V by 3 bases and J by 5 bases, and 11 bases separated the two germline ends. The CDR3 contains 14 residues. The CDR3 bases are TGTGCCACCAGCAGCGGGAGGATGTATCAGCCCCAGCATTTT. Translated: CATSSGRMYQPQHF.

Only one count was recorded for this clonotype. This chain connects TRBV12-3 or TRBV12-4 to TRBJ2-1; D may be TRBD1 (5 bases). V was cut by 8 bases and J by 7 bases, with 18 bases left in between. The CDR3 is 14 residues long. The CDR3 DNA follows: TGTGCCAGCCGTCACCTGGGGCCAGGGAATGAGCAGTTCTTC. As protein: CASRHLGPGNEQFF.

The table lists this clonotype with a count of one. The chain joins TRBV5-1 to TRBJ1-4; 7 bases map to TRBD1. Unmatched junction bases numbered 5, after V lost 0 bases and J lost 6 bases. Germline assignment: CDR1 SGHRS and CDR2 YFSETQ. The CDR3 runs 15 residues. The CDR3 coding sequence is TGCGCCAGCAGCTTGGAGAGGGGGCTCCATGAAAAACTGTTTTTT. It is translated as CASSLERGLHEKLFF. Together with reference TRBV5-1 and TRBJ1-4, the CDR3 gives the full variable domain: KAGVTQTPRYLIKTRGQQVTLSCSPISGHRSVSWYQQTPGQGLQFLFEYFSETQRNKGNFPGRFSGRQFSNSRSEMNVSTLELGDSALYLCASSLERGLHEKLFFGSGTQLSVL.

The V and J genes are TRBV5-1 and TRBJ2-3; a weak D match, TRBD2 (5 bases). Germline loops: CDR1 SGHRS, CDR2 YFSETQ. This CDR3 region has 16 residues. V lost 6 bases to trimming and J lost 1 base, with 18 bases between them. The CDR3 is CASKWRAEPRTDTQYF. In DNA, the CDR3 is TGCGCCAGCAAATGGAGAGCGGAGCCACGCACAGATACGCAGTATTTT.

The V call is TRBV6-2 or TRBV6-3, the J call TRBJ2-5, with D uncertain. V dropped 3 bases and J dropped 3 bases, with 11 bases sitting between them. The CDR3 length is 14 residues. Germline V CDR1 and CDR2: MNHEY, SVGEGT. The CDR3 DNA reads as TGTGCCAGCAGTTATATCATCCCCGAAGAGACCCAGTACTTC. Translating it yields CASSYIIPEETQYF.

The chain recombines TRBV12-3 or TRBV12-4 with TRBJ2-1, with D possibly being TRBD1 (6 bases). Between the trimmed V and J ends, which lost 1 base and 6 bases, there was a span of 10 bases. The CDR3 is 14 residues long. CDR3 bases: TGTGCCAGCAGTTTAGTCTTGGGGGCCAATGAGCAGTTCTTC. Translation: CASSLVLGANEQFF.

The chain links TRBV7-2 to TRBJ1-6; no firm D call. The CDR3 contains 14 residues. Germline lookup yields CDR1 SGHTA and CDR2 FQGNSA. Trimming took off 1 base at V and 7 bases at J, with 8 bases between the two ends. CDR3 nucleotide sequence: TGTGCCAGCAGCTTAGTCAGCCAAAATTCACCCCTCCACTTT. Amino acid sequence: CASSLVSQNSPLHF.

CDR3: CASTTGLEPYF. The DNA for the CDR3 is TGTGCCAGCACCACGGGACTAGAACCGTACTTC. V gene TRBV6-5 combines with J gene TRBJ2-7, with 8 bases that match TRBD2. There are 11 residues in the CDR3. Germline loops: CDR1 MNHEY, CDR2 SVGAGI. V was clipped by 7 bases and J by 12 bases; unmatched bases: 8.

The chain links TRBV29-1 to TRBJ1-2; the match to TRBD1 covers 9 bases. CDR1 and CDR2 from the germline V gene are SQVTM and ANQGSEA. The trim removed 0 bases at V and 5 bases at J, leaving 4 bases unmatched. The CDR3 consists of 14 residues. The CDR3: CSVEDPGQGYGYTF. In DNA form, the CDR3 reads TGCAGCGTTGAAGACCCGGGACAGGGTTATGGCTACACCTTC. Supplemented by reference TRBV29-1 and TRBJ1-2, the full variable domain reads SAVISQKPSRDICQRGTSLTIQCQVDSQVTMMFWYRQQPGQSLTLIATANQGSEATYESGFVIDKFPISRPNLTFSTLTVSNMSPEDSSIYLCSVEDPGQGYGYTFGSGTRLTVV.

The V and J genes are TRBV28 and TRBJ2-7; 7 positions match TRBD1. Trimming removed 7 bases from V and 0 bases from J; junction bases left unmatched: 9. The CDR3 totals 15 residues. Looked up from germline, CDR1 is MDHEN and CDR2 is SYDVKM. As DNA, the CDR3 is TGTGCCAGCAACACGGGACAGTTTAGCTCCTACGAGCAGTACTTC. Encoded protein: CASNTGQFSSYEQYF. Complete variable domain (other parts from reference TRBV28 and TRBJ2-7): DVKVTQSSRYLVKRTGEKVFLECVQDMDHENMFWYRQDPGLGLRLIYFSYDVKMKEKGDIPEGYSVSREKKERFSLILESASTNQTSMYLCASNTGQFSSYEQYFGPGTRLTVT.

The chain employs TRBV27 and TRBJ2-2; D is undetermined. CDR1 and CDR2 from the germline V gene are MNHEY and SMNVEV (reference sequence). The V gene lost 6 bases and the J gene lost 2 bases, with 13 bases spanning the gap. The CDR3 has 15 residues. The CDR3 spells CASSNTAHNTGELFF. The CDR3 coding sequence is TGTGCCAGCAGCAATACAGCTCACAACACCGGGGAGCTGTTTTTT.

The DNA for the CDR3 is TGTGCCAGCAGCTCGGTCCCGGGACAGGGGGCCTACGAGCAGTACTTC. Translation: CASSSVPGQGAYEQYF. J is TRBJ2-7 and V is TRBV7-9; 11 bases map to TRBD1. This CDR3 contains 16 residues. Germline CDR1 reads SEHNR; CDR2 reads FQNEAQ (reference sequence). Germline trimming cut 4 bases from V and 2 bases from J; bases unmatched to any gene: 7. Together with reference TRBV7-9 and TRBJ2-7, the CDR3 gives the full variable domain: DTGVSQNPRHKITKRGQNVTFRCDPISEHNRLYWYRQTLGQGPEFLTYFQNEAQLEKSRLLSDRFSAERPKGSFSTLEIQRTEQGDSAMYLCASSSVPGQGAYEQYFGPGTRLTVT.